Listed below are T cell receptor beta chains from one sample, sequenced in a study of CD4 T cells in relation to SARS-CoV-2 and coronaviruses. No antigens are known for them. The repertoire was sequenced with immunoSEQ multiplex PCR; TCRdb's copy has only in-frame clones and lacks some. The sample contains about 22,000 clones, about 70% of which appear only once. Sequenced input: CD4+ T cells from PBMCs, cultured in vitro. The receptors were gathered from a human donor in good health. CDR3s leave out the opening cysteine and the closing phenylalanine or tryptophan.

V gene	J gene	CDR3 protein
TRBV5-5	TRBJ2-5	ASSLRETQY
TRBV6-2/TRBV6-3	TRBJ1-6	ASSPDSTLLYNSPLH
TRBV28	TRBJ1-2	ASSLERGHRGGYT
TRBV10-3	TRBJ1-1	ATSVQINTEAF
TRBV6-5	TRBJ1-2	ASSPRWDYGYT
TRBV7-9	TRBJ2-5	ASSSSDRGETQY
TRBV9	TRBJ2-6	ASSTPRVGAWANVLT
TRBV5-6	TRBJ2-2	ASRWGGRSNTGELF
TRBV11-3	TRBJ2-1	ASSLSGSSYNEQF
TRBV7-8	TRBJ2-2	ASSPGLAGGNTGELF
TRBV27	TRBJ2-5	ASSSALSLETQY
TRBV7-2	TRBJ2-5	ASGFAGEETQY
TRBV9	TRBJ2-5	ASSVDLGSWQTQY
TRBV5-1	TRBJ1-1	ASSLVPGQGEAF
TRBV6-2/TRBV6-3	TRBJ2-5	ASSSPGLEDWKETQY
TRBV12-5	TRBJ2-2	ASGLTRGLAGGTHRTGELF
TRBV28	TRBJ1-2	ASSLGGNYGYT
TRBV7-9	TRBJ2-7	ASSLGYGEQY
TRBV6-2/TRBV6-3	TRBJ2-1	ASSYSGGASHNEQF
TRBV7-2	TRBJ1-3	ASSLGDLNTIY
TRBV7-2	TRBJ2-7	ASSLQDNYEQY
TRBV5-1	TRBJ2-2	ASSRGQGAGTGELF
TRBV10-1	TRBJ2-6	ASSQGSGANVLT
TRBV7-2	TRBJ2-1	ASSLAVASGVLGALGNEQF
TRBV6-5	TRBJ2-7	ASLLLYGAYEQY
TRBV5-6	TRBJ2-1	ASSFPGLPTVHLRNEQF
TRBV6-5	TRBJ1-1	ASSDFTTNTEAF
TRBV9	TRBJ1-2	ASSHQGRGGWAYGYT
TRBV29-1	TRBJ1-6	SARQGYNSPLH
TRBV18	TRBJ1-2	ASSPGIYGYT
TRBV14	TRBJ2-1	ASSRGLSSYNEQF
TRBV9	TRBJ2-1	ASSAGNLAFYNEQF
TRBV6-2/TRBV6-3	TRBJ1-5	ASSYSGDRGIQPQH
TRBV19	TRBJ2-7	ASRGPGDHATYEQY
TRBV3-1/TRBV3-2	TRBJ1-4	ASSQDLFETNEKLF
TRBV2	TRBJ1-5	ASSELGGEQPQH
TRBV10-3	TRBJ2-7	AISESQGSNEQY
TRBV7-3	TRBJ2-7	ASSLLGQGRSRQY
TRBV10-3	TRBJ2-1	AISGDDRMSYNEQF
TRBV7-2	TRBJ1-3	ASSLVGQPVSGNTIY
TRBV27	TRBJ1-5	ASRPTGGVTH
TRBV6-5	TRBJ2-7	ASTEDATGEQY
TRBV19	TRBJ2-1	ASSIVGGDNEQF
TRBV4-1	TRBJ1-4	ASSQENRGGEKLF
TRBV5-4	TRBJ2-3	ASTLGGQATQY
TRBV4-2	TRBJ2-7	ASSAGGQAYEQY
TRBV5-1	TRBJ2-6	ASRGQGVGANVLT
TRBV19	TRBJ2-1	ASSWSSGSSYNEQF
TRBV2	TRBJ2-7	ASSARSEQY